The entry below describes one TCR beta chain. Its specificity is unknown. The V end was cut by 0 bases, the J end by 3 bases, with 8 bases between. CDR3 length equals 14 residues. CDR1 is LNHDA, CDR2 SQIVND, per germline (reference sequence). This record belongs to a study of naive and memory T cell subsets. The study, taken as a whole, reports: Naive repertoires, especially CD8, held a few larger clonotypes, possibly memory cells re-expressing CD45RA.

The beta constant-region primer was an equimolar mix of two oligonucleotides covering TRBC1 and TRBC2. Ligated cDNA was amplified by four rounds of PCR with nested alpha and beta constant-region primers and SP2. TCRdb reanalysed the UMI-ligation and nested PCR reads using MiXCR and keeps one entry per CDR3 protein. This table holds more than 120,000 distinct CDR3 sequences, about 20% found once. CD4 T cells were positively selected, then CD8 T cells from the CD4-negative fraction. This clonotype was sampled from a human donor in good health. Source material: naive CD8+ T cells from blood. The V call is TRBV19, the J call TRBJ1-2, with TRBD1 as a possible D gene (6 bases). DNA for the CDR3: TGTGCCAGTAGTATAGACCCAGGGGACTATGGCTACACCTTC. It codes for CASSIDPGDYGYTF.